This is a list of T cell receptor beta chains from one sample in a study of cytomegalovirus exposure and HLA in healthy donors. Profiling relied on immunoSEQ multiplex PCR, and the TCRdb table lists in-frame clones only, not all of them. Of around 160,000 clones listed, approximately 85% are singletons. The sequencing sample was made of PBMCs. The source is a man between 18 and 29 years old in good health and CMV-seropositive. Each CDR3 is given with its conserved first and last residue. A D gene is named only where the DNA matches it firmly.

J gene: TRBJ2-7; V gene: TRBV6-5; D gene: TRBD2; CDR3 DNA: TGTGCCAGCAGTTACTCTAGCGGGGTCCTTTACGAGCAGTACTTC; CDR3 protein: CASSYSSGVLYEQYF
J gene: TRBJ1-4; V gene: TRBV7-2; D gene: NA; CDR3 DNA: TGTGCCAGCAGCATCGACAGTGCAACTAATGAAAAACTGTTTTTT; CDR3 protein: CASSIDSATNEKLFF
J gene: TRBJ2-3; V gene: TRBV27; D gene: TRBD1; CDR3 DNA: TGTGCCAGCAGTTTATACCCCCCGGGACAGACGAGAGATACGCAGTATTTT; CDR3 protein: CASSLYPPGQTRDTQYF
J gene: TRBJ2-3; V gene: TRBV6-1; D gene: NA; CDR3 DNA: TGTGCCAGCAGTGAAGGCTCGGCGGCAGGCACAGATACGCAGTATTTT; CDR3 protein: CASSEGSAAGTDTQYF
J gene: TRBJ1-2; V gene: TRBV25-1; D gene: TRBD1; CDR3 DNA: TGTGCCAGCAGGGGACAGGGAACGGGCTACACCTTC; CDR3 protein: CASRGQGTGYTF
J gene: TRBJ2-7; V gene: TRBV6-5; D gene: NA; CDR3 DNA: TGTGCCAGCAGTTATTCTACAGGGAAAGTCTACGAGCAGTACTTC; CDR3 protein: CASSYSTGKVYEQYF
J gene: TRBJ2-7; V gene: TRBV7-2; D gene: NA; CDR3 DNA: TGTGCCAGCAGTCTCTCCCGGGTTTTGAAATACGAGCAGTACTTC; CDR3 protein: CASSLSRVLKYEQYF
J gene: TRBJ2-3; V gene: TRBV7-2; D gene: TRBD2; CDR3 DNA: TGTGCCAGCAGCACGCGGGGGGGCCCAGATACGCAGTATTTT; CDR3 protein: CASSTRGGPDTQYF
J gene: TRBJ2-5; V gene: TRBV7-6; D gene: TRBD2; CDR3 DNA: TGTGCCAGCAGCTTAGTTGCGGGGGGACCCGGTGAGACCCAGTACTTC; CDR3 protein: CASSLVAGGPGETQYF
J gene: TRBJ1-6; V gene: TRBV4-2; D gene: TRBD1; CDR3 DNA: TGTGCCAGCAGCCCCGTCCCAACAGGGGGGAATTCACCCCTCCACTTT; CDR3 protein: CASSPVPTGGNSPLHF
J gene: TRBJ1-2; V gene: TRBV7-9; D gene: NA; CDR3 DNA: TGTTCCAGCAGCTTCGACGGAGGCTATGGCTACACCTTC; CDR3 protein: CSSSFDGGYGYTF
J gene: TRBJ2-3; V gene: TRBV7-9; D gene: TRBD2; CDR3 DNA: TGTGCCAGCAGCTTAGCGGGACTAGCGGGGGGTCGGGGTACGCAGTATTTT; CDR3 protein: CASSLAGLAGGRGTQYF
J gene: TRBJ2-1; V gene: TRBV7-9; D gene: TRBD1; CDR3 DNA: TGTGCCAGCAGCCTCGCGGGACAGGGGGCCTATGAGCAGTTCTTC; CDR3 protein: CASSLAGQGAYEQFF
J gene: TRBJ1-2; V gene: TRBV6-6; D gene: NA; CDR3 DNA: TGTGCCAGCAGCCTAGGTAGCCCCTATGGCTACACCTTC; CDR3 protein: CASSLGSPYGYTF
J gene: TRBJ1-1; V gene: TRBV5-1; D gene: NA; CDR3 DNA: TGCGCCAGCAGCTTGGAGGGAGCCACTGAAGCTTTCTTT; CDR3 protein: CASSLEGATEAFF
J gene: TRBJ2-5; V gene: TRBV5-8; D gene: NA; CDR3 DNA: TGTGCCAGCAGCCCGGGACACCGTCAAGAGACCCAGTACTTC; CDR3 protein: CASSPGHRQETQYF